This is a list of T cell receptor beta chains from one sample in a study of T cell clones after liver transplantation. Profiled with immunoSEQ multiplex PCR; TCRdb holds only in-frame clones, not every one. This table holds approximately 1,300 clones, less than 30% found once. Antigens for these TCRs are unknown. Sequencing was carried out using CD8+ T cells from PBMCs cultured with third-party cells. The receptors were gathered from a human patient who received a liver transplant. A share of the T cells may be of graft donor origin. The CDR3 runs from the conserved cysteine through the conserved F or W. D genes are given only for firm matches. Only some rows state a clone size, as once, few, many or a class for expanded clones.

j_call,v_call,d_call,clone_size,cdr3_aa,cdr3_nt
TRBJ2-7,TRBV19,.,.,CASSIRGHEQYF,TGTGCCAGTAGTATAAGAGGGCACGAGCAGTACTTC
TRBJ2-3,TRBV6-5,TRBD2,once,CASSLAGGDTQYF,TGTGCCAGCAGTTTAGCGGGAGGTGATACGCAGTATTTT
TRBJ2-3,TRBV19,TRBD1,large,CASSPVGTGGDTQYF,TGTGCCAGTAGTCCAGTCGGGACAGGGGGCGATACGCAGTATTTT
TRBJ2-1,TRBV27,.,few,CASSLYNEQFF,TGTGCCAGCAGTCTTTATAATGAGCAGTTCTTC
TRBJ1-1,TRBV4-1,TRBD1,few,CASSPFRGMNTEAFF,TGTGCCAGCAGCCCGTTCAGGGGGATGAACACTGAAGCTTTCTTT
TRBJ2-1,TRBV19,.,large,CASSLGGEQFF,TGTGCCAGTAGCTTAGGGGGTGAGCAGTTCTTC
TRBJ1-1,TRBV5-1,TRBD1,few,CASSTGGNTEAFF,TGCGCCAGCTCGACAGGGGGGAACACTGAAGCTTTCTTT
TRBJ1-1,TRBV28,.,.,CASSTGTSGVDAFF,TGTGCCAGCAGCACCGGGACGTCCGGAGTTGACGCTTTCTTT
TRBJ2-3,TRBV13,.,.,CASSSFGASTDTQYF,TGTGCCAGCAGCTCCTTTGGAGCGTCCACAGATACGCAGTATTTT
TRBJ1-1,TRBV27,.,medium-sized,CASAVLTTEMNTEAFF,TGTGCCAGTGCGGTCCTAACAACGGAAATGAACACTGAAGCTTTCTTT
TRBJ1-2,TRBV11-2,TRBD1,once,CASSTYRGDGYTF,TGTGCCAGCAGCACCTACAGGGGTGATGGCTACACCTTC
TRBJ1-2,TRBV4-1,.,large,CASSQVFGDYGYTF,TGCGCCAGCAGCCAAGTCTTCGGAGACTATGGCTACACCTTC
TRBJ1-6,TRBV7-6,TRBD1,few,CASSLYRDSASPLHF,TGTGCCAGCAGCTTATACCGGGACAGCGCTTCACCCCTCCACTTT
TRBJ2-7,TRBV2,TRBD1,.,CASSFIPGTGDTLQYF,TGTGCCAGCAGTTTCATACCCGGGACAGGGGATACTCTGCAGTACTTC
TRBJ2-2,TRBV25-1,.,.,CASSANTGELFF,TGTGCCAGCAGTGCTAACACCGGGGAGCTGTTTTTT
TRBJ1-2,TRBV7-7,.,.,CASSPVGGSYGYTF,TGCGCCAGCAGCCCTGTAGGGGGTAGCTATGGCTACACCTTC
TRBJ2-7,TRBV6-5,.,.,CASSSSGDYDEQYF,TGTGCCAGCAGTTCCTCGGGGGATTACGACGAGCAGTACTTC
TRBJ2-1,TRBV29-1,TRBD2,few,CSVSQERGINEQFF,TGCAGCGTTTCTCAGGAGCGGGGTATTAATGAGCAGTTCTTC
TRBJ1-1,TRBV6-6,.,few,CASSWVRMNTEAFF,TGTGCCAGCAGTTGGGTCCGAATGAACACTGAAGCTTTCTTT
TRBJ2-7,TRBV5-4,.,few,CASSQIAVGYEQYF,TGCGCCAGCAGCCAAATAGCGGTGGGCTACGAGCAGTACTTC
TRBJ2-7,TRBV28,.,large,CANQIRGRPCEQYF,TGTGCCAACCAGATACGGGGACGGCCTTGCGAGCAGTACTTC
TRBJ1-1,TRBV13,.,few,CASSEPKMNTEAFF,TGTGCCAGCAGTGAACCGAAAATGAACACTGAAGCTTTCTTT
TRBJ2-7,TRBV19,TRBD1,large,CASSIGQGTAYEQYF,TGTGCCAGTAGTATCGGACAGGGGACTGCCTACGAGCAGTACTTC
TRBJ2-7,TRBV7-6,.,once,CASSKTGSYEQYF,TGTGCCAGCAGCAAAACAGGGTCCTACGAGCAGTACTTC
TRBJ2-7,TRBV29-1,.,large,CSVGRGDYEQYF,TGCAGCGTTGGCAGGGGCGACTACGAGCAGTACTTC
TRBJ2-7,TRBV7-9,TRBD1,large,CASSLAGGMNEQYF,TGTGCCAGCAGCTTGGCAGGGGGCATGAACGAGCAGTACTTC
TRBJ1-1,TRBV5-1,TRBD1,medium-sized,CASSSGQGAQWTEAFF,TGCGCCAGCAGCTCCGGACAGGGGGCGCAGTGGACTGAAGCTTTCTTT
TRBJ2-5,TRBV27,.,medium-sized,CASSFNIWETQYF,TGTGCCAGCAGTTTCAACATCTGGGAGACCCAGTACTTC
TRBJ2-7,TRBV6-5,.,.,CASSWKETYEQYF,TGTGCCAGCAGTTGGAAGGAAACGTACGAGCAGTACTTC
TRBJ2-7,TRBV19,TRBD1,few,CASSAGQGSYEQYF,TGTGCCAGCAGCGCTGGACAGGGTTCCTACGAGCAGTACTTC
TRBJ1-4,TRBV5-1,TRBD1,few,CASSAGQGGSTNEKLFF,TGCGCCAGCAGCGCGGGACAGGGGGGTTCCACTAATGAAAAACTGTTTTTT
TRBJ2-7,TRBV11-2,TRBD2,medium-sized,CASSGGLAGVWEQYF,TGTGCCAGCAGCGGGGGACTAGCGGGAGTGTGGGAGCAGTACTTC
TRBJ2-6,TRBV5-2,.,.,CASKSIWSTQSRANVLTF,TGTGCCAGCAAATCCATTTGGAGTACACAAAGTCGGGCCAACGTCCTGACTTTC
TRBJ1-2,TRBV19,TRBD1,few,CASSPGDRANYGYTF,TGTGCCAGTAGTCCTGGAGACAGGGCTAACTATGGCTACACCTTC
TRBJ2-7,TRBV10-1,.,few,CASSEAGSYEQYF,TGCGCCAGCAGTGAAGCGGGCTCCTACGAGCAGTACTTC
TRBJ1-2,TRBV6-1,TRBD1,.,CASRLQGGFYGYTF,TGTGCCAGCCGTCTGCAGGGGGGCTTCTATGGCTACACCTTC
TRBJ1-2,TRBV19,.,few,CASSPSAGRLKGGYTF,TGTGCCAGTAGCCCCTCTGCGGGGCGATTAAAGGGAGGCTACACCTTC
TRBJ1-1,TRBV4-1,.,.,CASSHPKSRGNTEAFF,TGCGCCAGCAGCCACCCGAAATCGAGAGGGAACACTGAAGCTTTCTTT
TRBJ1-2,TRBV4-1,TRBD1,few,CASSQEITGDYGYTF,TGCGCCAGCAGCCAAGAGATTACAGGGGATTATGGCTACACCTTC
TRBJ1-5,TRBV7-7,.,.,CASSHGREEVSNQPQHF,TGTGCCAGCAGCCACGGACGGGAAGAGGTTAGCAATCAGCCCCAGCATTTT
TRBJ2-3,TRBV7-6,TRBD2,medium-sized,CASSLELAGGLADTQYF,TGTGCCAGCAGCTTAGAACTAGCGGGGGGTCTCGCAGATACGCAGTATTTT